This T cell receptor beta chain was sequenced during a study of somatic mutations in cytotoxic T cells in rheumatoid arthritis. Study as a whole: Patients had 30 ml EDTA blood drawn right after diagnosis, before any treatment. Points from the study as a whole: Rheumatoid arthritis patients were compared with age-matched healthy controls, and their CD8+ T-cell clonality did not differ significantly. CD8+ clonality rose with age in rheumatoid arthritis patients, not healthy controls. Reported slight underrepresentation of TRBV07 in rheumatoid arthritis patients was not subjected to multiple-comparison adjustment.

Sequenced by immunoSEQ multiplex PCR; TCRdb stores in-frame clones only, minus some. This table holds just over 15,000 clones, 70% to 75% found once. This CDR3 comprises 16 residues. Trimming took 0 bases from V and 3 from J, leaving 15 bases between them. Germline CDR1 and CDR2: PRHDT and FYEKMQ (reference sequence). With regard to this clone: Its antigen is still unknown.

The sample was CD8+ T cells sorted from blood. The chain combines TRBV13 with TRBJ2-7, with D perhaps TRBD1 (5 bases). The TCR sequence derives from an adult with rheumatoid arthritis. CDR3 coding DNA: TGTGCCAGCAGCTTAGGCCTTGCCAGGGCAGACTACGAGCAGTACTTC. Amino acid sequence: CASSLGLARADYEQYF.